These 19 T cell receptor beta chains came from one sample sequenced in a study of blood T cell repertoires in COVID-19. The protocol was immunoSEQ multiplex PCR, while the TCRdb copy is restricted to in-frame clones and leaves out a portion. This repertoire shows some 180,000 clones, more than 80% found once; its top ten account for more than 5%. The sample consisted of PBMCs or T cells enriched from blood (not recorded which). These receptors all stem from a middle-aged man who had recovered from COVID-19.

In this sample, this clone turned up a few times. The CDR3 sequence: CASSFRGSGGHEQYF. For the CDR3, the DNA is TGTGCCAGCAGCTTTAGAGGAAGCGGGGGCCACGAGCAGTACTTC. The V gene is TRBV5-6, the J gene TRBJ2-7; TRBD2 matches 8 bases. Germline V gene data show CDR1 as SGHDT and CDR2 as YYEEEE. Germline trimming cut 2 bases from V and 5 bases from J; bases unmatched to any gene: 9. The CDR3 spans 15 residues. The variable domain in full, completed from reference TRBV5-6 and TRBJ2-7, reads DAGVTQSPTHLIKTRGQQVTLRCSPKSGHDTVSWYQQALGQGPQFIFQYYEEEERQRGNFPDRFSGHQFPNYSSELNVNALLLGDSALYLCASSFRGSGGHEQYFGPGTRLTVT.

There are a few counts of this clone. The rearrangement uses TRBV10-2 and TRBJ1-2; 9 nucleotides line up with TRBD1. Per germline, CDR1 WSHSY and CDR2 SAAADI. Losses at the gene ends were 7 bases for V and 6 bases for J; bases not matched to a gene: 12. This CDR3 comprises 15 residues. CDR3 sequence: CASTPRRGDRDGYTF. The CDR3 bases are TGCGCCAGCACCCCGCGGCGGGGGGACAGGGATGGCTACACCTTC.

The CDR3 DNA is TGTGCCAGCAGCCAACTTCTTTTCGGCGGGCAGTACTTC. Its translation is CASSQLLFGGQYF. The chain links TRBV14 to TRBJ2-7; D is undetermined. The V end lost 2 bases, the J end lost 9 bases, and 14 bases lay between the germline ends. CDR3 length equals 13 residues. In germline, CDR1 is SGHDN, CDR2 FVKESK.

The genes are TRBV28 and TRBJ2-1; 10 bases match TRBD1. With V trimmed by 5 bases and J by 3 bases, 7 bases remained unmatched. This CDR3 comprises 16 residues. Germline V lookup: CDR1 MDHEN, CDR2 SYDVKM. The DNA for the CDR3 is TGTGCCAGCAGTGGGAGACAGGGGGCGGGCTACAATGAGCAGTTCTTC. It specifies CASSGRQGAGYNEQFF. Full variable domain (missing parts from reference TRBV28 and TRBJ2-1): DVKVTQSSRYLVKRTGEKVFLECVQDMDHENMFWYRQDPGLGLRLIYFSYDVKMKEKGDIPEGYSVSREKKERFSLILESASTNQTSMYLCASSGRQGAGYNEQFFGPGTRLTVL.

The genes are TRBV2 and TRBJ1-1; D may be TRBD1 (6 bases). The CDR3 runs to 12 residues. CDR1 is SNHLY and CDR2 is FYNNEI in the germline V gene. V was clipped by 7 bases and J by 6 bases, with 12 bases between them. CDR3: CASTGGGPEAFF. CDR3 bases: TGTGCCAGCACCGGCGGGGGGCCTGAAGCTTTCTTT.

V gene TRBV25-1 combines with J gene TRBJ1-2; 9 nucleotides align to TRBD1. The CDR3 length is 15 residues. The J segment lost 3 bases and the V segment lost 8 bases, leaving 10 bases of the junction unmatched. Per the germline V gene, CDR1 is MGHDK and CDR2 is SYGVNS. DNA of the CDR3: TGTGCCAGCTCTTTGGGACAGGGAGCGGACTATGGCTACACCTTC. It specifies CASSLGQGADYGYTF.

This chain connects TRBV19 to TRBJ2-1; D may be TRBD1 (5 bases). Trimming shortened V by 6 bases and J by 8 bases, and 17 bases separated the two germline ends. Germline CDR1 LNHDA, CDR2 SQIVND (reference sequence). This CDR3 comprises 14 residues. CDR3 residues: CASSYPDRGDEQFF. The CDR3 coding sequence is TGTGCCAGTAGCTACCCAGATAGGGGCGATGAGCAGTTCTTC.

The J gene is TRBJ1-6, the V gene TRBV7-8, with 10 positions matching TRBD1. The CDR3 covers 17 residues. CDR1 SGHVS and CDR2 FQNEAQ come from the germline V gene. Unmatched junction bases numbered 4, after V lost 5 bases and J lost 0 bases. The CDR3 is CASSRGQGSSYNSPLHF. CDR3 sequence (DNA): TGTGCCAGCAGCCGGGGACAGGGGAGCTCCTATAATTCACCCCTCCACTTT.

The rearrangement uses TRBV19 and TRBJ1-2; 7 bases fit TRBD1. Unmatched junction bases numbered 12, after V lost 8 bases and J lost 6 bases. The CDR3 contains 14 residues. Germline CDR1 is LNHDA and CDR2 is SQIVND (reference sequence). DNA for the CDR3: TGTGCCAGTGGCCGTCTGTGGGACAGCGATGGCTACACCTTC. Translation gives CASGRLWDSDGYTF.

This chain links TRBV9 with TRBJ2-3; 15 nucleotides line up with TRBD2. In germline, CDR1 is SGDLS, CDR2 YYNGEE. CDR3 size: 15 residues. The trim removed 7 bases at V and 8 bases at J, leaving 8 bases unmatched. The CDR3 sequence: CASGLAGGPGGTQYF. CDR3 nucleotide sequence: TGTGCCAGCGGACTAGCGGGAGGGCCAGGGGGTACGCAGTATTTT. Full variable domain (remainder filled in from reference TRBV9 and TRBJ2-3): DSGVTQTPKHLITATGQRVTLRCSPRSGDLSVYWYQQSLDQGLQFLIQYYNGEERAKGNILERFSAQQFPDLHSELNLSSLELGDSALYFCASGLAGGPGGTQYFGPGTRLTVL.

The CDR3 DNA follows: TGTGCCAGCAGTGGACAGTTATACACTGAAGCTTTCTTT. Translated, it gives CASSGQLYTEAFF. V is TRBV2 and J is TRBJ1-1, with D perhaps TRBD1 (5 bases). Germline CDR1 is SNHLY and CDR2 is FYNNEI. Trimming took off 4 bases at V and 3 bases at J, with 9 bases between the two ends. CDR3 length: 13 residues.

The chain uses TRBV28 and TRBJ2-7, with 8 bases matching TRBD1. With 5 bases clipped from V and 3 bases from J, the junction kept 12 bases outside the gene matches. The CDR3 totals 16 residues. The germline gives CDR1 MDHEN, CDR2 SYDVKM. CDR3: CASSGRRGRGVYEQYF. The CDR3 DNA sequence: TGTGCCAGCAGTGGCCGCAGGGGGCGCGGGGTCTACGAGCAGTACTTC. Using reference TRBV28 and TRBJ2-7 for the parts outside the CDR3, the full variable domain is DVKVTQSSRYLVKRTGEKVFLECVQDMDHENMFWYRQDPGLGLRLIYFSYDVKMKEKGDIPEGYSVSREKKERFSLILESASTNQTSMYLCASSGRRGRGVYEQYFGPGTRLTVT.

CDR3 residues: CASSYDSSSYEQYF. CDR3 DNA: TGTGCCAGCAGTTATGACAGCTCCTCCTACGAGCAGTACTTC. This chain connects TRBV2 to TRBJ2-7; perhaps TRBD1 as D (5 bases). The CDR3 has 14 residues. Germline CDR1 and CDR2: SNHLY and FYNNEI. V was cut by 5 bases and J by 0 bases, with 11 bases left in between.

The chain combines TRBV12-3 or TRBV12-4 with TRBJ1-5; 8 bases line up with TRBD1. With 5 bases clipped from V and 15 bases from J, the junction kept 12 bases outside the gene matches. This CDR3 has 13 residues. The chain's CDR3 is CASSAGDDRGPHF. The CDR3, as DNA: TGTGCCAGCAGTGCAGGGGACGACAGGGGTCCGCATTTT.

The chain joins TRBV7-3 to TRBJ2-3; the D gene is possibly TRBD2 (6 bases). The germline V gene encodes CDR1 SGHTA and CDR2 FQGTGA. V dropped 5 bases and J dropped 8 bases, with 14 bases sitting between them. CDR3 length: 13 residues. CDR3 nucleotide sequence: TGTGCCAGCAGCCCGGGGATGGGAGGTACGCAGTATTTT. This gives the protein CASSPGMGGTQYF.

The V gene is TRBV5-1, the J gene TRBJ1-3; 12 bases agree with TRBD1. Germline CDR1 reads SGHRS; CDR2 reads YFSETQ. The CDR3 extends over 16 amino acids. V was clipped by 4 bases and J by 4 bases; unmatched bases: 6. CDR3 sequence: CASSPGQGANGNTIYF. Here the CDR3 DNA reads TGCGCCAGCAGCCCGGGACAGGGGGCTAACGGAAACACCATATATTTT.

The rearrangement links TRBV20-1 to TRBJ1-2, with TRBD1 matching over 12 bases. J gave up 4 bases and V 3 bases, and 12 bases lay outside the gene matches. Germline CDR1 is DFQATT and CDR2 is SNEGSKA (reference sequence). This CDR3 is built from 17 residues. CDR3 in amino acids: CSASEGTGGVRGYGYTF. CDR3 DNA sequence: TGCAGTGCTAGTGAGGGGACAGGGGGCGTTCGGGGCTATGGCTACACCTTC.

This chain links TRBV10-3 with TRBJ1-6; D gene unclear. V lost 4 bases and J 4 bases, leaving 8 bases between the germline ends. Germline CDR1 and CDR2: ENHRY and SYGVKD. The length of the CDR3 is 14 residues. The CDR3 sequence is CAISGHIYNSPLHF. The CDR3 DNA sequence: TGTGCCATCAGTGGACATATTTATAATTCACCCCTCCACTTT.

The rearrangement uses TRBV11-2 and TRBJ1-6; D is perhaps TRBD1 (6 bases). This CDR3 spans 16 amino acids. Germline V CDR1 and CDR2: SGHAT, FQNNGV. V was pared by 0 bases and J by 10 bases, with 16 bases between. The CDR3 loop is CASSLDSTGLGSPLHF. As DNA, the CDR3 is TGTGCCAGCAGCTTAGACTCGACAGGCCTGGGGTCACCCCTCCACTTT. Variable domain in full (rest from reference TRBV11-2 and TRBJ1-6): EAGVAQSPRYKIIEKRQSVAFWCNPISGHATLYWYQQILGQGPKLLIQFQNNGVVDDSQLPKDRFSAERLKGVDSTLKIQPAKLEDSAVYLCASSLDSTGLGSPLHFGNGTRLTVT.